The 27 T cell receptor beta chains listed next were all sequenced from one sample in a study of blood T cell repertoires in COVID-19. Some clones are missing from TCRdb's copy, which holds only in-frame ones; the method was immunoSEQ multiplex PCR. The repertoire holds tens of thousands of clones, roughly 80% seen once, with less than 20% in the top ten. Sequenced input: peripheral blood. The receptor source for this set is a human donor in a cohort sampled during active COVID-19.

This clone was seen a single time. CDR3 protein: CASSGNRGSGELFF. The CDR3, as DNA: TGTGCCAGCAGCGGAAACAGGGGATCCGGGGAGCTGTTTTTT. This sequence joins TRBV11-2 and TRBJ2-2; 7 bases line up with TRBD1. This CDR3 is 14 amino acids long. V shed 5 bases, J shed 6 bases, and the junction held 6 bases outside the gene matches. Germline V gene sequence: CDR1 SGHAT, CDR2 FQNNGV.

This clone was recorded a few times. The chain carries TRBV5-1 and TRBJ2-3, with TRBD2 matching over 8 bases. Germline trimming cut 0 bases from V and 11 bases from J; bases unmatched to any gene: 11. This CDR3 comprises 15 residues. CDR1 is SGHRS, CDR2 YFSETQ, per germline. The CDR3 loop is CASSLDGGDSGKQYF. CDR3 coding DNA: TGCGCCAGCAGCTTGGATGGGGGTGATAGCGGGAAGCAGTATTTT.

The chain joins TRBV6-5 to TRBJ1-6; D is undetermined. The CDR3 spans 16 residues. Trimming pared 2 bases from V and 5 bases from J, leaving 13 bases between. Germline V CDR1 and CDR2: MNHEY, SVGAGI. CDR3 sequence reads: CASSYGVSTNNSPLHF. The CDR3 nucleotides are TGTGCCAGCAGTTACGGTGTGAGCACTAATAATTCACCCCTCCACTTT.

The chain employs TRBV2 and TRBJ1-3; 10 nucleotides align to TRBD1. The CDR3 loop spans 13 amino acids. From germline, CDR1 is SNHLY and CDR2 FYNNEI. The V gene end was trimmed by 9 bases and the J gene end by 7 bases; junction bases not matched to a gene: 6. The CDR3 bases are TGTGCCAGTAGTTGGGACAGGGGTAACACCATATATTTT. Translated: CASSWDRGNTIYF.

This chain links TRBV5-1 with TRBJ2-4, with a possible D match to TRBD2 (6 bases). Germline assignment: CDR1 SGHRS and CDR2 YFSETQ. The CDR3 is 15 residues long. The ends were cut back, 0 bases at V and 2 bases at J, with 9 bases in the middle. The CDR3 spells CASSLGEVSKNIQYF. CDR3 sequence (DNA): TGCGCCAGCAGCTTGGGGGAGGTCTCCAAAAACATTCAGTACTTC.

This clone was seen a handful of times. This sequence joins TRBV7-6 and TRBJ2-1; D may be TRBD1 (6 bases). Germline loops: CDR1 SGHVS, CDR2 FNYEAQ. CDR3 length: 15 amino acids. Trimming pared 1 base from V and 7 bases from J, leaving 14 bases between. CDR3 residues: CASSLVGPQGNEQFF. The CDR3 DNA is TGTGCCAGCAGCTTAGTGGGGCCTCAGGGGAATGAGCAGTTCTTC.

This clone occurred once. The chain joins TRBV19 to TRBJ2-5; 12 bases match TRBD1. V was clipped by 6 bases and J by 5 bases; unmatched bases: 7. Germline CDR1 reads LNHDA; CDR2 reads SQIVND (reference sequence). The CDR3 is 15 amino acids. The CDR3 DNA is TGTGCCAGTAGCCGCCGGGACAGGGGGCTGGAGACCCAGTACTTC. This gives the protein CASSRRDRGLETQYF.

This clone was observed once. The chain links TRBV6-5 to TRBJ1-5; D remains ambiguous. Per germline, CDR1 MNHEY and CDR2 SVGAGI. V lost 10 bases and J lost 1, with 17 bases in between. The CDR3 has 15 residues. CDR3 in DNA: TGTGCCACTGCGGGCCAAAAGGGAAGCAATCAGCCCCAGCATTTT. It encodes CATAGQKGSNQPQHF.

The rearrangement links TRBV6-5 to TRBJ1-1; D is undetermined. CDR3 size: 16 residues. CDR1 and CDR2 from the germline V gene are MNHEY and SVGAGI. Trimming shortened V by 4 bases and J by 1 base, and 16 bases separated the two germline ends. The CDR3 bases are TGTGCCAGCAGTTCCATTTCCGGGAGCAAGAACACTGAAGCTTTCTTT. It codes for CASSSISGSKNTEAFF.

The gene calls are TRBV5-1 and TRBJ2-7; D remains unclear. Germline V gene sequence: CDR1 SGHRS, CDR2 YFSETQ. The germline V and J ends were trimmed by 5 bases and 6 bases, with 12 bases remaining between them. The CDR3 extends over 12 amino acids. CDR3 in amino acids: CASRFDTGEQYF. The CDR3, as DNA: TGCGCCAGCAGGTTTGACACTGGCGAGCAGTACTTC. Full variable domain (remainder filled in from reference TRBV5-1 and TRBJ2-7): KAGVTQTPRYLIKTRGQQVTLSCSPISGHRSVSWYQQTPGQGLQFLFEYFSETQRNKGNFPGRFSGRQFSNSRSEMNVSTLELGDSALYLCASRFDTGEQYFGPGTRLTVT.

To note about this clone: No conserved phenylalanine or tryptophan is present at the end of the CDR3, so a read error is the likely explanation. V and J are TRBV28 and TRBJ1-2; no reliable D call. Per the germline V gene, CDR1 is MDHEN and CDR2 is SYDVKM. This CDR3 contains 15 residues. Trimming removed 10 bases from V and 5 bases from J, with 23 bases in between. In nucleotides, the CDR3 is TGTGCCACCTACTTTAGTTCGAGGTATTCTTATGGCTACACCCTC. The encoded protein is CATYFSSRYSYGYTL.

The gene calls are TRBV25-1 and TRBJ1-2, with 9 bases lining up with TRBD1. Germline V gene sequence: CDR1 MGHDK, CDR2 SYGVNS. J was trimmed by 4 bases and V by 6 bases; bases with no gene match: 12. This CDR3 contains 16 residues. CDR3 bases: TGTGCCAGCAGCCTGGGACAGGGCGGAGGGGCCTATGGCTACACCTTC. Translated: CASSLGQGGGAYGYTF.

The rearrangement uses TRBV5-1 and TRBJ2-1; a possible D gene is TRBD2 (7 bases). Germline V gene lookup returns CDR1 SGHRS and CDR2 YFSETQ. Trimming took 5 bases from V and 6 from J, leaving 15 bases between them. The CDR3 consists of 14 residues. The CDR3 DNA reads TGCGCCAGCAGACGGACTAGGACAGTCAATGAGCAGTTCTTC. Translation gives CASRRTRTVNEQFF. The full variable domain, rest sourced from reference TRBV5-1 and TRBJ2-1, is KAGVTQTPRYLIKTRGQQVTLSCSPISGHRSVSWYQQTPGQGLQFLFEYFSETQRNKGNFPGRFSGRQFSNSRSEMNVSTLELGDSALYLCASRRTRTVNEQFFGPGTRLTVL.

The chain has TRBV5-4 and TRBJ2-6; D unclear. Germline CDR1 is SGHNT and CDR2 is YYREEE (reference sequence). The CDR3 sequence is 13 residues long. Trimming left V 4 bases short and J 0 bases short, with 2 bases between. The CDR3 is CASSHSGANVLTF. CDR3 bases: TGTGCCAGCAGCCACTCTGGGGCCAACGTCCTGACTTTC.

This chain joins TRBV19 and TRBJ2-7, with 9 bases aligning to TRBD2. Germline CDR1 LNHDA, CDR2 SQIVND (reference sequence). This CDR3 is 15 amino acids long. Losses at the gene ends were 0 bases for V and 1 base for J; bases not matched to a gene: 1. The CDR3 spells CASSIELAGSYEQYF. The CDR3 DNA reads TGTGCCAGTAGTATAGAACTAGCGGGTTCCTACGAGCAGTACTTC.

The V and J genes are TRBV28 and TRBJ2-7; TRBD2 matches at 12 bases. Trimming took 8 bases from V and 4 from J; bases not matched to a gene: 9. There are 15 residues in the CDR3. Per the germline V gene, CDR1 is MDHEN and CDR2 is SYDVKM. This chain's CDR3 is CASRTSGAGQYEQYF. The DNA for the CDR3 is TGTGCCAGCCGGACTAGCGGGGCGGGTCAGTACGAGCAGTACTTC.

The CDR3 loop reads CASSQQAGTEAFF. The CDR3 DNA sequence: TGCGCCAGCAGCCAGCAGGCGGGGACTGAAGCTTTCTTT. The rearrangement uses TRBV4-1 and TRBJ1-1; no reliable D call. V was cut by 3 bases and J by 5 bases, with 10 bases left in between. The V gene's germline CDR1 is MGHRA and CDR2 YSYEKL. The CDR3 sequence is 13 residues long.

V and J are TRBV19 and TRBJ1-5; D possibly corresponds to TRBD1 (6 bases). Germline CDR1 and CDR2: LNHDA and SQIVND (reference sequence). CDR3 length: 16 residues. Deletions cut 2 bases from V and 4 bases from J, with 15 bases between. CDR3 sequence: CASSINRGGGNQPQHF. In DNA, the CDR3 is TGTGCCAGTAGTATAAATCGAGGGGGGGGGAATCAGCCCCAGCATTTT.

The J gene is TRBJ2-7, the V gene TRBV5-5, with D possibly matching TRBD1 (6 bases). V was clipped by 4 bases and J by 5 bases, with 10 bases between them. The CDR3 length is 12 residues. The germline gives CDR1 SGHKS, CDR2 YYEKEE (reference sequence). The CDR3 loop reads CASSLDRHEQYF. CDR3 nucleotide sequence: TGTGCCAGCAGCCTAGACAGGCACGAGCAGTACTTC.

The J gene is TRBJ2-6, the V gene TRBV19, with a possible D match to TRBD1 (7 bases). Looked up from germline, CDR1 is LNHDA and CDR2 is SQIVND (reference sequence). The CDR3 contains 17 residues. CDR3 bases: TGTGCATCAAATTCCGGAGGGACAGTAGCTGGGGCCAACGTCCTGACTTTC. Translation gives CASNSGGTVAGANVLTF.

V usage is TRBV27 and J usage is TRBJ1-4; D ambiguous. The ends were cut back, 4 bases at V and 0 bases at J, with 24 bases in the middle. The CDR3 spans 20 residues. The germline gives CDR1 MNHEY, CDR2 SMNVEV (reference sequence). DNA of the CDR3: TGTGCCAGCAGTTCGCCCCCCGGGTTAATCTGGGTCCCAACTAATGAAAAACTGTTTTTT. Translating it yields CASSSPPGLIWVPTNEKLFF.

This rearrangement joins TRBV12-5 to TRBJ2-1; the D gene is possibly TRBD1 (6 bases). CDR1 and CDR2 (germline): LGHNT, FRNRAP. This CDR3 is built from 12 residues. V lost 4 bases, J lost 8 bases, and 9 bases lay in between. CDR3: CASGSRQDEQFF. CDR3 coding DNA: TGTGCTAGTGGTTCCCGACAGGATGAGCAGTTCTTC.

The chain joins TRBV27 to TRBJ2-4; D remains unclear. The CDR3 runs to 14 residues. Germline-derived CDR1 and CDR2 are MNHEY and SMNVEV (reference sequence). The ends were cut back, 6 bases at V and 0 bases at J, with 9 bases in the middle. CDR3 loop: CASRPTVAKNIQYF. CDR3 coding DNA: TGTGCCAGCAGACCAACAGTAGCCAAAAACATTCAGTACTTC.

This clone was seen a handful of times. The chain uses TRBV30 and TRBJ2-1; TRBD2 matches 9 bases. CDR3 length: 12 residues. Unmatched junction bases numbered 5, after V lost 1 base and J lost 13 bases. Per the germline V gene, CDR1 is GTSNPN and CDR2 is SVGIG (reference sequence). CDR3 sequence: CAWSEAGGPQFF. Written as DNA, the CDR3 is TGTGCCTGGAGTGAGGCGGGGGGGCCACAGTTCTTC.

The sample holds a few counts of this clone. V gene TRBV7-9 combines with J gene TRBJ1-1, with D perhaps TRBD1 (5 bases). V was cut by 5 bases and J by 5 bases, with 15 bases left in between. Germline loops: CDR1 SEHNR, CDR2 FQNEAQ (reference sequence). The CDR3 contains 14 residues. The CDR3, as DNA: TGTGCCAGCAGCGGCGGGGACGGTGCAACTGAAGCTTTCTTT. Translating it yields CASSGGDGATEAFF. The full variable domain, its missing parts supplied by reference TRBV7-9 and TRBJ1-1, is DTGVSQNPRHKITKRGQNVTFRCDPISEHNRLYWYRQTLGQGPEFLTYFQNEAQLEKSRLLSDRFSAERPKGSFSTLEIQRTEQGDSAMYLCASSGGDGATEAFFGQGTRLTVV.

This clone was counted between two and nine times. CDR3 nucleotide sequence: TGTGCCAGCAGTTCGAGGACACGTCACAATGAGCAGTTCTTC. Translated, it gives CASSSRTRHNEQFF. The chain carries TRBV6-5 and TRBJ2-1, with D possibly matching TRBD1 (5 bases). The CDR3 length is 14 residues. CDR1 and CDR2 from the germline V gene are MNHEY and SVGAGI. Trimming removed 4 bases from V and 5 bases from J, with 12 bases in between.

The chain joins TRBV7-9 to TRBJ1-1, with a weak D call TRBD1 (6 bases). The CDR3 length is 13 residues. V lost 6 bases and J 4 bases, leaving 12 bases between the germline ends. CDR1 SEHNR and CDR2 FQNEAQ come from the germline V gene (reference sequence). CDR3 sequence: CASSPRGGTEAFF. For the CDR3, the DNA is TGTGCCAGCAGTCCGAGGGGGGGCACTGAAGCTTTCTTT.